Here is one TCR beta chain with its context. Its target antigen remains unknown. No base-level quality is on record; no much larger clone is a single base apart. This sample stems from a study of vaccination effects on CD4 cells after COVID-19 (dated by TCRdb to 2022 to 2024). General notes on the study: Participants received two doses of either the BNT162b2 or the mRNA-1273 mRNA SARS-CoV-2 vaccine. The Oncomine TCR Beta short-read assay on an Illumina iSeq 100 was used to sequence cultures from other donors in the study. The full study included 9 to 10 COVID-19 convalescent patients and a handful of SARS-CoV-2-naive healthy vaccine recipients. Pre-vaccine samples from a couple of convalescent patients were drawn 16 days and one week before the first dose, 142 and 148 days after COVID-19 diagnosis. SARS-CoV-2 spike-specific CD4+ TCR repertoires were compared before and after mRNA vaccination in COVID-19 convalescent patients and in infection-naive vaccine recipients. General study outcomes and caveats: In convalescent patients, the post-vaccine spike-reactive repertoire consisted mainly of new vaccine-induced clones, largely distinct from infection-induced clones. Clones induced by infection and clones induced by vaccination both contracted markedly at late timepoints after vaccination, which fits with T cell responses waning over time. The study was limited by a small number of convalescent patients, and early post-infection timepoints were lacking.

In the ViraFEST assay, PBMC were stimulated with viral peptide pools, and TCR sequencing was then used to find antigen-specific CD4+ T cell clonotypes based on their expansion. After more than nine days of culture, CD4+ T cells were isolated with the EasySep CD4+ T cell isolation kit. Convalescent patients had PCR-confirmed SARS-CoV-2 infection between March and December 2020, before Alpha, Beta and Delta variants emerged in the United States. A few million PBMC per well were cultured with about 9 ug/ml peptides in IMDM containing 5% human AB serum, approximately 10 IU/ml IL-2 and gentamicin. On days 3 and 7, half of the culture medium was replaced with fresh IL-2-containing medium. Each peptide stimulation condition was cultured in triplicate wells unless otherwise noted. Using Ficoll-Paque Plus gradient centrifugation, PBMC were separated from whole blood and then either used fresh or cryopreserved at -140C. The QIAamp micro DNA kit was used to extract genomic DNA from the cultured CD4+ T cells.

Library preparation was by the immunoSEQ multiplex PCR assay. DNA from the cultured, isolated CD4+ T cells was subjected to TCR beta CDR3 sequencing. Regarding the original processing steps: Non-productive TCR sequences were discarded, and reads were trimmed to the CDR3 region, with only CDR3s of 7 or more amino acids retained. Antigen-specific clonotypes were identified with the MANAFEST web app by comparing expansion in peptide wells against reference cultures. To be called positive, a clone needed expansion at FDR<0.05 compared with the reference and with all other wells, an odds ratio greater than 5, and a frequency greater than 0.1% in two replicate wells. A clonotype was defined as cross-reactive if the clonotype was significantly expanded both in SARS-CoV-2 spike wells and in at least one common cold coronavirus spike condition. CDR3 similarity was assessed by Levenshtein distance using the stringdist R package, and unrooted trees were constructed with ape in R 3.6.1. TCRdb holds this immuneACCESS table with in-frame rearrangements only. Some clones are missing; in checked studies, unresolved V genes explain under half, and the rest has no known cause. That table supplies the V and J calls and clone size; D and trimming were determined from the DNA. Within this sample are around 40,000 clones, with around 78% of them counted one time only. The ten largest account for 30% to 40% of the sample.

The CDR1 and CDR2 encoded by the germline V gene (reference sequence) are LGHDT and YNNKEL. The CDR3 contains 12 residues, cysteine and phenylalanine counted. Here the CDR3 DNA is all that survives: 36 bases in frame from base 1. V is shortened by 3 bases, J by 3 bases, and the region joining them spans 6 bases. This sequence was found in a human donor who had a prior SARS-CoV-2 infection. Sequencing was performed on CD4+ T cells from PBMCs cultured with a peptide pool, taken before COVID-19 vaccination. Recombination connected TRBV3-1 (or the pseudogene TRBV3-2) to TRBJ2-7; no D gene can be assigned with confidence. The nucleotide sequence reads TGTGCCAGCAGCCACGGAATCTACGAGCAGTACTTC. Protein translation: CASSHGIYEQYF.